The 4 T cell receptor beta chains in this list originate from one sample, sequenced in a study of quantifying T cell responses using KT2 cells. Study overall: Reverse transcription used primers in the TCR alpha and beta constant regions.

The cDNA 3' end received a ligated oligonucleotide with a UMI. An equimolar mix of RC1.1 and RC1.2 primed the beta chain across TRBC1 and TRBC2. TCRdb independently ran MiXCR on the UMI-ligation and nested PCR reads; one entry per CDR3 protein. The sample lists fewer than 45,000 distinct CDR3 sequences, over 15% occurring once. Sequencing was performed on PBMCs spiked with cells of the T cell clone KT2. The receptors were sampled from a human donor.

This clonotype was detected many times. The rearrangement uses TRBV10-3 and TRBJ1-1, with D possibly being TRBD1 (6 bases). Deletions cut 2 bases from V and 6 bases from J, with 16 bases between. The CDR3 extends over 15 amino acids. Germline V gives CDR1 ENHRY, CDR2 SYGVKD. CDR3 in amino acids: CAISEARVGAAEAFF. In nucleotides, the CDR3 is TGTGCCATCAGTGAGGCAAGGGTGGGGGCAGCTGAAGCTTTCTTT.

This clonotype was recorded at least ten times. Here the CDR3 DNA reads TGTGCCAGCAGCTCCTACCGGACAGGCGGGACTGAGCAGTACTTC. It encodes CASSSYRTGGTEQYF. The chain recombines TRBV5-6 with TRBJ2-7, with a possible D match to TRBD1 (7 bases). V lost 3 bases and J 7 bases, leaving 20 bases between the germline ends. Germline-derived CDR1 and CDR2 are SGHDT and YYEEEE. The CDR3 covers 15 residues.

This chain connects TRBV7-2 to TRBJ1-6; unclear D gene. The CDR3 spans 14 residues. CDR1 and CDR2 from the germline V gene are SGHTA and FQGNSA. Trimming took 2 bases from V and 8 from J, leaving 10 bases between them. The CDR3 bases are TGTGCCAGCAGCTTAACACAGACCGATTCACCCCTCCACTTT. Protein: CASSLTQTDSPLHF.

This clonotype was counted ten times or more. The gene calls are TRBV5-1 and TRBJ1-5; D gene ambiguous. Trimming took off 4 bases at V and 0 bases at J, with 5 bases between the two ends. The CDR3 contains 13 residues. From germline, CDR1 is SGHRS and CDR2 YFSETQ. The CDR3 bases are TGCGCCAGCAGCCCGGATAGCAATCAGCCCCAGCATTTT. This translates into CASSPDSNQPQHF.